This TCR beta chain stems from a study of early T cells in non-severe SARS-CoV-2 infection (dated by TCRdb to about 2021). A note on the overall study: TCR sequencing used bulk RNA from unsorted whole blood, so alpha and beta chains could not be paired. What the study reported, not specific to this receptor: Matching against VDJdb was skewed toward anti-spike CD8 responses, likely underestimated virus-specific expansions, and missed private and CD4 specificities.

V was cut back by 3 bases and J by 4 bases, leaving a gap of 6 bases between them. CDR1 and CDR2 were assigned from the germline V gene (reference sequence) as GTSNPN and SVGIG. Measured from the cysteine to the phenylalanine, the CDR3 is 12 residues long. Only the CDR3 region is kept as DNA, spanning 36 bases read in frame from base 1. There are many counts of this clonotype. The antigen this receptor binds is unknown. No per-base quality is available; no much larger clone lies one base away. The library was made by 5' RACE. Sequencing relied on a NextSeq 500. Unique molecular identifiers were attached to individual cDNA molecules in the TCR library protocol so that sequencing error and PCR bias could be corrected. TCR alpha and beta chains were both sequenced, and the abundances of alpha and beta sequences in each sample were closely correlated with each other. The paper's data handling went like this. V gene, J gene and CDR3 annotation of TCR sequences was performed with Decombinator V4. TCRs were defined as expanded if a significant change between any two time points was detected under a Poisson model with p below 0.0001. Abundances of TCRs were expressed as counts per million after normalisation to the total number of TCRs sequenced in each sample. MAIT TCRs were defined by TRAV1-2 paired with TRAJ12, TRAJ20 or TRAJ33, and iNKT TCRs by TRAV10 paired with TRAJ18. VDJdb, accessed on 1 November 2021, was searched for TCRs annotated for CMV, EBV and SARS-CoV-2, and TCRs annotated for more than one antigen were excluded. TCRdb reprocessed the public reads (quality trimming at Q25 with fastp, clone calling with MiXCR) and kept in-frame beta chains. Every entry covers one CDR3 protein and lists the most common genes and DNA from its rows. The V and J calls were determined by TCRdb, not by the authors. The sample has approximately 50,000 distinct CDR3 sequences on record, around 10% of them singletons. The leading ten clones occupy roughly 8.7% of the sample.

The study was a case-control design nested within a healthcare worker cohort in London, UK, with weekly nasopharyngeal swab PCR tests and blood sampling. Healthcare workers were enrolled in the week of the UK lockdown, from 23 to 31 March 2020, and were followed every week for up to 16 weeks. The rearrangement joined TRBV30 to TRBJ2-2, with the D gene call left open. The sequenced material came from whole blood. The receptor was isolated from an adult who was a healthcare worker with PCR-confirmed SARS-CoV-2 infection or an uninfected control (not recorded which). The nucleotide sequence reads TGTGCCTGGAGAAGGGCCACCGGGGAGCTGTTTTTT. It is translated as CAWRRATGELFF.